Following are 21 T cell receptor beta chains from one sample sequenced in a study of T cell repertoires in cytomegalovirus infection. TCRdb reprocessed the reads via MiXCR and lists one record per CDR3 protein. Here the sample spans some 350,000 distinct CDR3 sequences, about 27% being singletons. No antigen is known for these receptors. This specimen consisted of cultured PBMCs, obtained from culture after CMV antigen stimulation. The receptors were sampled from a human donor in good health (CMV status not recorded). Some clones in this sample may be carry-over from other donors' samples.

The V and J genes are TRBV14 and TRBJ2-1; D possibly uses TRBD1 or TRBD2 (5 bases each). Germline loops: CDR1 SGHDN, CDR2 FVKESK. The CDR3 covers 15 residues. V lost 4 bases and J 8 bases, leaving 18 bases between the germline ends. CDR3 DNA sequence: TGTGCCAGCAGCCCCTTTGGTGGGGGAAAGGATGAGCAGTTCTTC. It is translated as CASSPFGGGKDEQFF.

This clonotype has a handful of counts. The CDR3 loop is CASGTTVNEQYF. CDR3 in DNA: TGTGCTAGTGGCACGACTGTGAACGAGCAGTACTTC. V gene TRBV12-5 combines with J gene TRBJ2-7, with D unclear. Trimming removed 6 bases at V and 5 bases at J, with 11 bases between. The germline CDR1 and CDR2 sequences are LGHNT and FRNRAP. CDR3 length: 12 residues.

The V and J genes are TRBV6-5 and TRBJ1-2, with 12 bases identical to TRBD1. Unmatched junction bases numbered 13, after V lost 6 bases and J lost 8 bases. Germline CDR1 MNHEY, CDR2 SVGAGI. This CDR3 comprises 16 residues. The CDR3 sequence: CASRPGTGGRGWGYTF. As DNA, the CDR3 is TGTGCCAGCAGGCCCGGGACAGGGGGCAGGGGTTGGGGCTACACCTTC.

V is TRBV7-9 and J is TRBJ1-1; TRBD1 agrees at 7 bases. Germline CDR1 reads SEHNR; CDR2 reads FQNEAQ (reference sequence). This CDR3 region has 15 residues. Trimming took 5 bases from V and 5 from J; bases not matched to a gene: 11. This CDR3 is CASSRYRGEGTEAFF. CDR3 nucleotides: TGTGCCAGCAGCCGTTACAGGGGCGAAGGGACTGAAGCTTTCTTT.

This clonotype occurred a few times. The chain couples TRBV7-8 to TRBJ2-3, with 8 bases that match TRBD2. The CDR3 sequence is 15 residues long. Germline V gene lookup returns CDR1 SGHVS and CDR2 FQNEAQ. V lost 5 bases and J lost 3; bases outside the gene matches: 7. In DNA form, the CDR3 reads TGTGCCAGCAGCCTCACACTAGCGGATACAGATACGCAGTATTTT. The encoded protein is CASSLTLADTDTQYF. The whole variable domain, remainder taken from reference TRBV7-8 and TRBJ2-3, is GAGVSQSPRYKVAKRGQDVALRCDPISGHVSLFWYQQALGQGPEFLTYFQNEAQLDKSGLPSDRFFAERPEGSVSTLKIQRTQQEDSAVYLCASSLTLADTDTQYFGPGTRLTVL.

The rearrangement links TRBV5-4 to TRBJ1-6, with D possibly TRBD1 on 6 matching bases. There are 14 residues in the CDR3. The ends were cut back, 1 base at V and 10 bases at J, with 12 bases in the middle. Per germline, CDR1 SGHNT and CDR2 YYREEE (reference sequence). CDR3 DNA: TGTGCCAGCAGCTTGCAGGGGCTCAGGTCACCCCTCCACTTT. Translating gives CASSLQGLRSPLHF.

This clonotype showed up just a few times. J is TRBJ2-2 and V is TRBV11-2; D could derive from TRBD1 or TRBD2 (5 bases each). The germline gives CDR1 SGHAT, CDR2 FQNNGV. The CDR3 loop spans 14 amino acids. Trimming shortened V by 8 bases and J by 2 bases, and 12 bases separated the two germline ends. CDR3 in DNA: TGTGCCAGCCGCCGGGACCCCAACACCGGGGAGCTGTTTTTT. It specifies CASRRDPNTGELFF.

The chain has TRBV5-1 and TRBJ2-5, with 12 bases fitting TRBD1. Germline assignment: CDR1 SGHRS and CDR2 YFSETQ. This CDR3 spans 16 amino acids. Trimming took 4 bases from V and 0 from J; bases not matched to a gene: 4. The CDR3 region is CASSGGTGGYQETQYF. As DNA, the CDR3 is TGCGCCAGCAGCGGGGGGACAGGGGGCTACCAAGAGACCCAGTACTTC. The variable domain in full, with the rest retrieved from reference TRBV5-1 and TRBJ2-5, is KAGVTQTPRYLIKTRGQQVTLSCSPISGHRSVSWYQQTPGQGLQFLFEYFSETQRNKGNFPGRFSGRQFSNSRSEMNVSTLELGDSALYLCASSGGTGGYQETQYFGPGTRLLVL.

The gene calls are TRBV20-1 and TRBJ1-1; TRBD1 matches at 7 bases. The V gene end was trimmed by 0 bases and the J gene end by 1 base; junction bases not matched to a gene: 5. CDR1 DFQATT and CDR2 SNEGSKA come from the germline V gene (reference sequence). The CDR3 has 15 residues. The CDR3 spells CSARDLQGKNTEAFF. CDR3 DNA sequence: TGCAGTGCTAGAGACCTACAGGGGAAGAACACTGAAGCTTTCTTT.

The V gene is TRBV24-1, the J gene TRBJ2-3; possible D gene TRBD2, 7 bases. V was trimmed by 5 bases and J by 4 bases, leaving 18 bases between them. CDR3 size: 16 residues. From germline, CDR1 is KGHDR and CDR2 SFDVKD. CDR3: CATSVLRGAWADTQYF. CDR3 sequence (DNA): TGTGCCACCAGTGTTCTTCGGGGGGCTTGGGCAGATACGCAGTATTTT.

This clonotype was picked up a small number of times. The chain employs TRBV9 and TRBJ2-2; D is ambiguous. Trimming removed 5 bases from V and 0 bases from J, with 11 bases in between. Germline V gene lookup returns CDR1 SGDLS and CDR2 YYNGEE. This CDR3 spans 15 amino acids. In nucleotides, the CDR3 is TGTGCCAGCAGTTCCGGCGGAACGAACACCGGGGAGCTGTTTTTT. As protein: CASSSGGTNTGELFF.

The chain carries TRBV5-4 and TRBJ2-5; D uncertain. CDR3 size: 11 residues. Germline CDR1 and CDR2: SGHNT and YYREEE (reference sequence). V was trimmed by 4 bases and J by 0 bases, leaving 1 base between them. The CDR3 DNA sequence: TGTGCCAGCAGCAACCAAGAGACCCAGTACTTC. Protein sequence: CASSNQETQYF.

This chain uses TRBV15 with TRBJ1-5; perhaps TRBD1 as D (6 bases). The CDR3 covers 15 residues. Germline V CDR1 and CDR2: LNHNV, YYDKDF (reference sequence). V lost 3 bases, J lost 4 bases, and 13 bases lay in between. The CDR3 coding sequence is TGTGCCACCAGCAGCGTCTCCAGGGGAAATCAGCCCCAGCATTTT. Residues: CATSSVSRGNQPQHF.

The V and J genes are TRBV20-1 and TRBJ2-5; TRBD2 matches at 11 bases. J was trimmed by 5 bases and V by 4 bases; bases with no gene match: 15. The CDR3 has 17 residues. Germline CDR1 reads DFQATT; CDR2 reads SNEGSKA (reference sequence). The CDR3 region is CSATSRATSGDRETQYF. Here the CDR3 DNA reads TGCAGTGCTACTTCAAGGGCGACTAGCGGGGATAGGGAGACCCAGTACTTC.

The sample holds one count of this clonotype. The chain recombines TRBV29-1 with TRBJ2-1; TRBD1 matches at 7 bases. The V gene end was trimmed by 2 bases and the J gene end by 0 bases; junction bases not matched to a gene: 7. The CDR3 sequence is 16 residues long. Per the germline V gene, CDR1 is SQVTM and CDR2 is ANQGSEA. CDR3 DNA: TGCAGCGTTGAATCCCCGGACAGGAGCTCCTACAATGAGCAGTTCTTC. Its protein product is CSVESPDRSSYNEQFF.

This clonotype was seen at least ten times. The CDR3 loop reads CASSYSDLGTYEQYF. DNA for the CDR3: TGTGCCAGCAGTTACTCGGACCTCGGGACCTACGAGCAGTACTTC. This chain uses TRBV6-5 with TRBJ2-7, with D possibly matching TRBD2 (5 bases). The length of the CDR3 is 15 residues. Germline V gives CDR1 MNHEY, CDR2 SVGAGI. V was cut by 0 bases and J by 2 bases, with 11 bases left in between.

This clonotype was observed a handful of times. This chain connects TRBV24-1 to TRBJ2-6, with D perhaps matching TRBD1 or TRBD2 (5 bases each). CDR1 and CDR2 from the germline V gene are KGHDR and SFDVKD. This CDR3 has 18 amino acids. Trimming pared 2 bases from V and 1 base from J, leaving 14 bases between. CDR3 DNA sequence: TGTGCCACCAGTGATTCGGGGCTGACCGAGTCTGGGGCCAACGTCCTGACTTTC. This encodes CATSDSGLTESGANVLTF.

The chain couples TRBV6-1 to TRBJ1-4; D may be TRBD1 (5 bases). The germline V gene encodes CDR1 MNHNS and CDR2 SASEGT. CDR3 size: 13 residues. The V end was cut by 6 bases, the J end by 8 bases, with 13 bases between. For the CDR3, the DNA is TGTGCCAGCAGCGAGGGAGGGGAGGAAAAACTGTTTTTT. Translating it yields CASSEGGEEKLFF.

The chain uses TRBV11-2 and TRBJ2-7, with D uncertain. Germline values: CDR1 SGHAT, CDR2 FQNNGV. This CDR3 is 16 amino acids long. Trimming stripped 2 bases from V and 6 bases from J, with 20 bases between. The DNA of the CDR3 is TGTGCCAGCAGCTTACTTCCGACAAGGCCCCCTCCCGAGCAGTACTTC. Protein sequence: CASSLLPTRPPPEQYF. The whole variable domain, remainder taken from reference TRBV11-2 and TRBJ2-7, is EAGVAQSPRYKIIEKRQSVAFWCNPISGHATLYWYQQILGQGPKLLIQFQNNGVVDDSQLPKDRFSAERLKGVDSTLKIQPAKLEDSAVYLCASSLLPTRPPPEQYFGPGTRLTVT.

The rearrangement links TRBV14 to TRBJ1-5; no clear D gene. V lost 1 base and J 6 bases, leaving 7 bases between the germline ends. CDR3 length: 13 residues. CDR1 is SGHDN, CDR2 FVKESK, per germline. This CDR3 reads CASSQGYSQPQHF. The CDR3 coding sequence is TGTGCCAGCAGCCAAGGCTACTCTCAGCCCCAGCATTTT.

This sequence joins TRBV19 and TRBJ1-2; D is ambiguous. The CDR3 runs to 13 residues. The germline gives CDR1 LNHDA, CDR2 SQIVND (reference sequence). V dropped 6 bases and J dropped 1 base, with 9 bases sitting between them. The CDR3 protein is CASRIRNNYGYTF. CDR3 sequence (DNA): TGTGCCAGTAGAATCAGGAATAACTATGGCTACACCTTC.